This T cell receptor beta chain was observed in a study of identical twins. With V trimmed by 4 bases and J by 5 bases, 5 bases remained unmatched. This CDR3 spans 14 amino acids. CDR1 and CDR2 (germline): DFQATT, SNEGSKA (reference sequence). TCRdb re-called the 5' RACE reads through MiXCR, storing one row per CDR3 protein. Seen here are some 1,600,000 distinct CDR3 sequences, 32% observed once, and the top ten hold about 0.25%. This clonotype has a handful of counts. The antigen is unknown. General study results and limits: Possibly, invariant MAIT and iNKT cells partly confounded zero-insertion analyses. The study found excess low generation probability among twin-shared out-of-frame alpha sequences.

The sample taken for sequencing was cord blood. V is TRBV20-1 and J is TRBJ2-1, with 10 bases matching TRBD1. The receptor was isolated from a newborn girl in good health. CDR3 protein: CSATGQGNHNEQFF. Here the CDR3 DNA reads TGCAGTGCTACGGGACAGGGGAACCACAATGAGCAGTTCTTC.